These T cell receptor beta chains were read from a single sample in a study of ipilimumab plus nivolumab after autologous stem cell transplantation. The protocol was immunoSEQ multiplex PCR, while the TCRdb copy is restricted to in-frame clones and leaves out a portion. Of approximately 17,000 clones in the sample, approximately 71% were seen once. The source material was PBMCs, sampled in a trial of ipilimumab plus nivolumab as post-transplant consolidation. These receptors were taken from a male donor with diffuse large B-cell lymphoma. CDR3s include the opening cysteine and the closing phenylalanine or tryptophan. Fields, in order: clone size, D gene, V gene, J gene, CDR3 DNA, CDR3 protein. A D gene is named only where the DNA matches it firmly. Clone size, where shown, is once, few, many, or a class for clones that have expanded.

abundance: few; d_gene: TRBD2; v_gene: TRBV5-1; j_gene: TRBJ2-3; CDR3nt: TGCGCCAGCAGCTTGATGAGCGGGGGAGGTGAAGATACGCAGTATTTT; CDR3aa: CASSLMSGGGEDTQYF
abundance: few; d_gene: NA; v_gene: TRBV29-1; j_gene: TRBJ2-1; CDR3nt: TGCAGCGTTGACGGCGGGGCCTGGAACAATGAGCAGTTCTTC; CDR3aa: CSVDGGAWNNEQFF
abundance: once; d_gene: NA; v_gene: TRBV6-1; j_gene: TRBJ1-3; CDR3nt: TGTGCCAGCAGTGAAGCAGGTGTCAGGGTTGGAAACACCATATATTTT; CDR3aa: CASSEAGVRVGNTIYF
abundance: NA; d_gene: NA; v_gene: TRBV5-1; j_gene: TRBJ2-5; CDR3nt: TGCGCCAGCAGCTTGGTGGGGACACCGGAGGAGACCCAGTACTTC; CDR3aa: CASSLVGTPEETQYF
abundance: NA; d_gene: TRBD1; v_gene: TRBV18; j_gene: TRBJ1-5; CDR3nt: TGTGCCAGCTCACTGCAGGGGGCCCCCCAGCATTTT; CDR3aa: CASSLQGAPQHF
abundance: NA; d_gene: NA; v_gene: TRBV5-1; j_gene: TRBJ1-5; CDR3nt: TGCGCCAGCAGCTTCGACAGGTATCAGCCCCAGCATTTT; CDR3aa: CASSFDRYQPQHF
abundance: NA; d_gene: TRBD1; v_gene: TRBV6-5; j_gene: TRBJ2-5; CDR3nt: TGTGCCAGCAGAGCACAGGGGGCGGAGACCCAGTACTTC; CDR3aa: CASRAQGAETQYF
abundance: few; d_gene: TRBD1; v_gene: TRBV5-4; j_gene: TRBJ1-1; CDR3nt: TGTGCCAGCAGCCCGGGACAGATAAATGAAGCTTTCTTT; CDR3aa: CASSPGQINEAFF
abundance: NA; d_gene: NA; v_gene: TRBV2; j_gene: TRBJ2-5; CDR3nt: TGTGCCAGCACCCCGGCACTTGGAGTGGAGACCCAGTACTTC; CDR3aa: CASTPALGVETQYF
abundance: NA; d_gene: TRBD1; v_gene: TRBV29-1; j_gene: TRBJ1-2; CDR3nt: TGCAGCGTTGAAGGGACAGGGGGTGGCTACACCTTC; CDR3aa: CSVEGTGGGYTF
abundance: NA; d_gene: NA; v_gene: TRBV27; j_gene: TRBJ2-3; CDR3nt: TGTGCCAGCAGACCGCAGGCCGGAGGGGACACAGATACGCAGTATTTT; CDR3aa: CASRPQAGGDTDTQYF
abundance: NA; d_gene: NA; v_gene: TRBV28; j_gene: TRBJ1-2; CDR3nt: TGTGCCAGCAGTCAAATAGTAAGGGGGTTCTATGGCTACACCTTC; CDR3aa: CASSQIVRGFYGYTF
abundance: NA; d_gene: NA; v_gene: TRBV5-6; j_gene: TRBJ1-1; CDR3nt: TGTGCCAGCAGCTTGATCGCTGGGGGCACACTCATGAACACTGAAGCTTTCTTT; CDR3aa: CASSLIAGGTLMNTEAFF
abundance: few; d_gene: TRBD1; v_gene: TRBV2; j_gene: TRBJ2-5; CDR3nt: TGTGCCAGCAGTGGGGACAGGGGGCGAGAGACCCAGTACTTC; CDR3aa: CASSGDRGRETQYF
abundance: NA; d_gene: NA; v_gene: TRBV10-3; j_gene: TRBJ2-2; CDR3nt: TGTGCCAGCACCGGCGGGACCTTAAACACCGGGGAGCTGTTTTTT; CDR3aa: CASTGGTLNTGELFF
abundance: NA; d_gene: NA; v_gene: TRBV15; j_gene: TRBJ2-1; CDR3nt: TGTGCCACCAGCAGAGACCGGGCCTTTGGGAGGAATGAGCAGTTCTTC; CDR3aa: CATSRDRAFGRNEQFF
abundance: few; d_gene: NA; v_gene: TRBV21-1; j_gene: TRBJ2-3; CDR3nt: TGTGCCAGCAGCAAAAAAGCGGGAGAAAGCACAGATACGCAGTATTTT; CDR3aa: CASSKKAGESTDTQYF
abundance: NA; d_gene: NA; v_gene: TRBV7-9; j_gene: TRBJ2-3; CDR3nt: TGTGCCAGCAGCCCAGGGGTCGGGAGCACAGATACGCAGTATTTT; CDR3aa: CASSPGVGSTDTQYF
abundance: NA; d_gene: NA; v_gene: TRBV5-4; j_gene: TRBJ1-6; CDR3nt: TGCGCCAGCAGCCAAGAGGGCAGCCTTAGGCTGCCCCTCCACTTT; CDR3aa: CASSQEGSLRLPLHF
abundance: NA; d_gene: TRBD2; v_gene: TRBV29-1; j_gene: TRBJ2-1; CDR3nt: TGCAGCGTTGGCCGGGGGGGCCCCAATGAGCAGTTCTTC; CDR3aa: CSVGRGGPNEQFF
abundance: NA; d_gene: NA; v_gene: TRBV19; j_gene: TRBJ1-4; CDR3nt: TGTGCCAGTAGTATCCGCCCAGGAACGAATGAAAAACTGTTTTTT; CDR3aa: CASSIRPGTNEKLFF
abundance: NA; d_gene: NA; v_gene: TRBV2; j_gene: TRBJ2-1; CDR3nt: TGTGCCAGCAGTCTCATTAGCGGTGAGCAGTTCTTC; CDR3aa: CASSLISGEQFF
abundance: NA; d_gene: NA; v_gene: TRBV9; j_gene: TRBJ2-1; CDR3nt: TGTGCCAGTAGTATTGCCTCCTACAATGAGCAGTTCTTC; CDR3aa: CASSIASYNEQFF
abundance: once; d_gene: TRBD1; v_gene: TRBV27; j_gene: TRBJ2-7; CDR3nt: TGTGCCAGCAGTCGCGACAGGGGCGAGCAGTACTTC; CDR3aa: CASSRDRGEQYF
abundance: NA; d_gene: NA; v_gene: TRBV7-3; j_gene: TRBJ2-1; CDR3nt: TGTGCCAGCAGCCTAGGGGGTGAGCAGTTCTTC; CDR3aa: CASSLGGEQFF
abundance: NA; d_gene: NA; v_gene: TRBV5-4; j_gene: TRBJ2-3; CDR3nt: TGTGCCAGCATTAGCACAGATACGCAGTATTTT; CDR3aa: CASISTDTQYF
abundance: NA; d_gene: NA; v_gene: TRBV7-6; j_gene: TRBJ1-3; CDR3nt: TGTGCCAGCACCCCTCGGGGGGCTGCTACTGGAAACACCATATATTTT; CDR3aa: CASTPRGAATGNTIYF
abundance: NA; d_gene: TRBD2; v_gene: TRBV5-6; j_gene: TRBJ2-1; CDR3nt: TGTGCCAGCAGCTTATTCCTAGCGGGGTCATACAATGAGCAGTTCTTC; CDR3aa: CASSLFLAGSYNEQFF
abundance: NA; d_gene: NA; v_gene: TRBV9; j_gene: TRBJ1-3; CDR3nt: TGTGCCAGCAGCAGGGGGGATGGAAACACCATATATTTT; CDR3aa: CASSRGDGNTIYF
abundance: NA; d_gene: NA; v_gene: TRBV9; j_gene: TRBJ1-5; CDR3nt: TGTGCCAGCAGCGTAGACGGCGATCAGCCCCAGCATTTT; CDR3aa: CASSVDGDQPQHF
abundance: NA; d_gene: NA; v_gene: TRBV9; j_gene: TRBJ2-5; CDR3nt: TGTGCCAGCAGCGTTCCAGGTCAAGAGACCCAGTACTTC; CDR3aa: CASSVPGQETQYF
abundance: medium-sized; d_gene: NA; v_gene: TRBV4-1; j_gene: TRBJ1-2; CDR3nt: TGCGCCAGCAGCCAAGAGGGTGTGGTTGGCTACACCTTC; CDR3aa: CASSQEGVVGYTF
abundance: NA; d_gene: TRBD2; v_gene: TRBV9; j_gene: TRBJ2-1; CDR3nt: TGTGCCAGCTGGGCTAGCGGGAATTATAAACCTTACAATGAGCAGTTCTTC; CDR3aa: CASWASGNYKPYNEQFF
abundance: NA; d_gene: TRBD1; v_gene: TRBV10-2; j_gene: TRBJ1-1; CDR3nt: TGCGCCAGCAGTGATCCACAGGGGGCAATCCCTGAAGCTTTCTTT; CDR3aa: CASSDPQGAIPEAFF
abundance: NA; d_gene: NA; v_gene: TRBV21-1; j_gene: TRBJ2-2; CDR3nt: TGTGCCAGCAGCAACCGCTGGAGTAACACCGGGGAGCTGTTTTTT; CDR3aa: CASSNRWSNTGELFF
abundance: once; d_gene: TRBD2; v_gene: TRBV18; j_gene: TRBJ2-1; CDR3nt: TGTGCCAGCTCACCAAGTGGCGGGAGGCTTTTCAATGAGCAGTTCTTC; CDR3aa: CASSPSGGRLFNEQFF
abundance: few; d_gene: NA; v_gene: TRBV7-2; j_gene: TRBJ1-2; CDR3nt: TGTGCCAGCAGCTCAGGAGGGGGTAGTGGCTACACCTTC; CDR3aa: CASSSGGGSGYTF
abundance: many; d_gene: TRBD2; v_gene: TRBV5-5; j_gene: TRBJ2-1; CDR3nt: TGTGCCAGCAGCTACCAGACTAGCGGAACGTGGTACAATGAGCAGTTCTTC; CDR3aa: CASSYQTSGTWYNEQFF
abundance: NA; d_gene: TRBD1; v_gene: TRBV10-3; j_gene: TRBJ1-2; CDR3nt: TGTGCCATCAGTGAGAGGGAGCAGGGGGGCTATGGCTACACCTTC; CDR3aa: CAISEREQGGYGYTF
abundance: NA; d_gene: NA; v_gene: TRBV5-8; j_gene: TRBJ1-2; CDR3nt: TGTGCCAGCAGCTTGGTCGGCTACACCTTC; CDR3aa: CASSLVGYTF
abundance: many; d_gene: NA; v_gene: TRBV18; j_gene: TRBJ1-1; CDR3nt: TGTGCCAGCTCACCAATGACAGAGAACACTGAAGCTTTCTTT; CDR3aa: CASSPMTENTEAFF
abundance: NA; d_gene: TRBD2; v_gene: TRBV30; j_gene: TRBJ2-1; CDR3nt: TGTGCCTGGAGCGAACTCGGGACTAGCCGAATTAGAGAGCAGTTCTTC; CDR3aa: CAWSELGTSRIREQFF
abundance: NA; d_gene: TRBD2; v_gene: TRBV9; j_gene: TRBJ2-5; CDR3nt: TGTGCCAGCAGCGTGGCTCCGGGGGGGTCAGAGACCCAGTACTTC; CDR3aa: CASSVAPGGSETQYF
abundance: many; d_gene: NA; v_gene: TRBV30; j_gene: TRBJ1-1; CDR3nt: TGTGCCTGGAGTGTACAATTAGCCGTAGCCACTGAAGCTTTCTTT; CDR3aa: CAWSVQLAVATEAFF
abundance: NA; d_gene: NA; v_gene: TRBV19; j_gene: TRBJ2-7; CDR3nt: TGTGCCAGTAGTACCCGACAGGAGCAGTACTTC; CDR3aa: CASSTRQEQYF
abundance: NA; d_gene: NA; v_gene: TRBV11-3; j_gene: TRBJ1-1; CDR3nt: TGTGCCAGCAGCTTGGGGCCAGGGGACACTGAAGCTTTCTTT; CDR3aa: CASSLGPGDTEAFF
abundance: NA; d_gene: NA; v_gene: TRBV4-2; j_gene: TRBJ2-5; CDR3nt: TGTGCCAGCAGCCAGGGGGCCGCCGGGGGGGAGACCCAGTACTTC; CDR3aa: CASSQGAAGGETQYF